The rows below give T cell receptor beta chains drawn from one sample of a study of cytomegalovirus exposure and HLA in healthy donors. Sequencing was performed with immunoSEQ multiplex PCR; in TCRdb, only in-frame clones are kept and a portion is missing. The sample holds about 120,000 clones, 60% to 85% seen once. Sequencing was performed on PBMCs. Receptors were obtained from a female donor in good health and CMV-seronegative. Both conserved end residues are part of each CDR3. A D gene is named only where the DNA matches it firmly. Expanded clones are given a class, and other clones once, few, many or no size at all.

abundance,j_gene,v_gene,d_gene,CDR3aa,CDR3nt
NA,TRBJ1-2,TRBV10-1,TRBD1,CASSESTGSPRAF,TGCGCCAGCAGTGAGTCGACAGGGTCCCCTAGGGCCTTC
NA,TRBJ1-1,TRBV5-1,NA,CASSLPMNGVLNTEAFF,TGCGCCAGCAGCTTGCCCATGAACGGAGTTTTGAACACTGAAGCTTTCTTT
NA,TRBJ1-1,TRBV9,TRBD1,CASSTPGGGITEAFF,TGTGCCAGCAGCACTCCAGGGGGCGGGATCACTGAAGCTTTCTTT
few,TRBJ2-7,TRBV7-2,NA,CASSLVGTRTREQYF,TGTGCCAGCAGCTTAGTCGGGACTCGAACCCGGGAGCAGTACTTC
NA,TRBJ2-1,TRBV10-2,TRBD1,CASSPGQGQFF,TGCGCCAGCAGTCCTGGACAGGGTCAGTTCTTC
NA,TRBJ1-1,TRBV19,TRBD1,CASSPVDRVTEAFF,TGTGCCAGTTCCCCCGTCGACAGGGTGACTGAAGCTTTCTTT
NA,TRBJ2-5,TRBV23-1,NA,CASSQSQGGQYF,TGCGCCAGCAGTCAATCGCAGGGAGGCCAGTACTTC
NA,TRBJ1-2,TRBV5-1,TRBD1,CASGPADRGPDYGYTF,TGCGCCAGCGGACCCGCGGACAGGGGCCCGGACTATGGCTACACCTTC
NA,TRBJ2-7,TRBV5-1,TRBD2,CASRGGTYEQYF,TGCGCCAGCCGGGGGGGTACCTACGAGCAGTACTTC
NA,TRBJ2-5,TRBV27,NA,CASRGGETQYF,TGTGCCAGCAGGGGAGGCGAGACCCAGTACTTC
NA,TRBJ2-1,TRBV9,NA,CASSVSGFSNEQFF,TGTGCCAGCAGCGTTTCAGGGTTTAGCAATGAGCAGTTCTTC
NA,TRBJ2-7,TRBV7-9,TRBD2,CASSFGVAGDVYEQYF,TGTGCCAGCAGCTTTGGGGTAGCGGGGGACGTCTACGAGCAGTACTTC
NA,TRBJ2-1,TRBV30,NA,CAWISDYMNEQFF,TGTGCCTGGATCTCGGACTACATGAATGAGCAGTTCTTC
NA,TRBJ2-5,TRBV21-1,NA,CASSRAGEGETQYF,TGTGCCAGCAGCAGGGCAGGGGAAGGGGAGACCCAGTACTTC
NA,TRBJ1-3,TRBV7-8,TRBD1,CASSLSGGTNTIYF,TGTGCCAGCAGCTTATCAGGGGGCACGAACACCATATATTTT
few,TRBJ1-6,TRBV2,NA,CASSERDNSPLHF,TGTGCCAGCAGTGAACGTGATAATTCACCCCTCCACTTT
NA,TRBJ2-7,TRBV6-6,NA,CASSYTGPLAYEQYF,TGTGCCAGCAGCTACACAGGGCCTTTAGCCTACGAGCAGTACTTC
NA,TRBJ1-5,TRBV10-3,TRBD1,CATTGGNSNQPQHF,TGTGCCACTACAGGGGGGAATAGCAATCAGCCCCAGCATTTT
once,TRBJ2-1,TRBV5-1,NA,CASRGAGRPHNEQFF,TGCGCCAGCAGAGGGGCGGGACGACCCCACAATGAGCAGTTCTTC
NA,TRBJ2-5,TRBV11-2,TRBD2,CASSLGTSGGLRETQYF,TGTGCCAGCAGCTTAGGGACTAGCGGGGGCCTAAGGGAGACCCAGTACTTC
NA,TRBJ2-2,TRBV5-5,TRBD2,CASSSSRPGLAVNTGELFF,TGTGCCAGCAGCTCCTCCCGACCGGGACTAGCGGTAAACACCGGGGAGCTGTTTTTT
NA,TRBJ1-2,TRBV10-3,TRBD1,CAITGQGGYGYTF,TGTGCCATTACCGGACAGGGAGGGTATGGCTACACCTTC
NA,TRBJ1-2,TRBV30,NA,CAWSVGVNYGYTF,TGTGCCTGGAGTGTAGGGGTGAACTATGGCTACACCTTC
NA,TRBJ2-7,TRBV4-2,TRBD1,CASSQELGQGAYEQYF,TGTGCCAGCAGCCAAGAGTTGGGACAGGGGGCCTACGAGCAGTACTTC
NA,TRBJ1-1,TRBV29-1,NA,CSVSVRSEAFF,TGCAGCGTCTCGGTTCGTAGCGAAGCTTTCTTT
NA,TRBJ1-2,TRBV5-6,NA,CASSLVKGPPYGYTF,TGTGCCAGCAGCTTGGTGAAGGGGCCACCCTATGGCTACACCTTC
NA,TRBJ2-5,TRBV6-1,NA,CASSTFGTQYF,TGTGCCAGCAGTACGTTCGGGACCCAGTACTTC
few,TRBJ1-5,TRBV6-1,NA,CASTPGGQPQHF,TGTGCCAGCACCCCGGGAGGTCAGCCCCAGCATTTT
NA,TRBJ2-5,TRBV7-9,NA,CASSQVQGSVGETQYF,TGTGCCAGCAGCCAAGTGCAGGGGAGCGTGGGAGAGACCCAGTACTTC
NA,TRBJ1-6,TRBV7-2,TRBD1,CASSRDIKGPGGQNSPLHF,TGTGCCAGCAGCCGAGATATAAAGGGACCAGGGGGCCAGAATTCACCCCTCCACTTT
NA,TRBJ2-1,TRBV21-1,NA,CASSRGLERGINEQFF,TGTGCCAGCAGCAGGGGTCTGGAACGGGGAATCAATGAGCAGTTCTTC
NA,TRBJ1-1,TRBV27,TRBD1,CASRSNRDRGLNTEAFF,TGTGCCAGCAGATCTAACCGGGACAGGGGTTTGAACACTGAAGCTTTCTTT
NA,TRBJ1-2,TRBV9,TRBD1,CASSVDPRQGATGYTF,TGTGCCAGCAGCGTAGATCCGAGACAGGGGGCTACTGGCTACACCTTC
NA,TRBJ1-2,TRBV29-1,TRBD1,CSVVRVGQARYGYTF,TGCAGCGTTGTTAGGGTGGGACAGGCTCGATATGGCTACACCTTC
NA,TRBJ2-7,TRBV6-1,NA,CASSEAGLALYF,TGTGCCAGCAGTGAAGCTGGCCTAGCCCTCTACTTC
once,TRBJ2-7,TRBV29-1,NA,CSVGTQGTYEQYF,TGCAGCGTTGGAACACAGGGCACCTACGAGCAGTACTTC
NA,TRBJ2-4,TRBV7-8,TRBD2,CASSLAGGGLAKNIQYF,TGTGCCAGCAGCTTAGCCGGGGGGGGGCTAGCCAAAAACATTCAGTACTTC
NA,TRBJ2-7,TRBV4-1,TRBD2,CASSQASLAGGTYEQYF,TGCGCCAGCAGCCAAGCAAGTCTAGCGGGGGGTACTTACGAGCAGTACTTC
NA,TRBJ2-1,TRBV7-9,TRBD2,CASKAGGQFREQFF,TGTGCCAGCAAGGCGGGGGGACAATTTCGTGAGCAGTTCTTC
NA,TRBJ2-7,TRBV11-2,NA,CASSLDPTHEQYF,TGTGCCAGCAGCTTAGATCCTACCCACGAGCAGTACTTC
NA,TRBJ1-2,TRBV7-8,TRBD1,CASSLGQGDGYTF,TGTGCCAGCAGCCTAGGACAGGGAGATGGCTACACCTTC
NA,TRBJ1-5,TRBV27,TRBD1,CASSPRDSNQPQHF,TGTGCCAGCAGTCCCCGGGACAGTAATCAGCCCCAGCATTTT
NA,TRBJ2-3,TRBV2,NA,CASTPGATGFTSTDTQYF,TGTGCCAGCACACCCGGGGCCACAGGGTTCACTAGCACAGATACGCAGTATTTT
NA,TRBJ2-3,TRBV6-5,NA,CASSYGQYGKDTQYF,TGTGCCAGCAGTTACGGACAGTATGGGAAAGATACGCAGTATTTT
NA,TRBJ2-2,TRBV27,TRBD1,CASSRPRRQGYPPNTGELFF,TGTGCCAGCAGTCGGCCCCGGAGACAGGGGTATCCCCCGAACACCGGGGAGCTGTTTTTT
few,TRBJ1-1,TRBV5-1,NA,CASSDQGNTEAFF,TGCGCCAGTAGCGACCAGGGAAACACTGAAGCTTTCTTT
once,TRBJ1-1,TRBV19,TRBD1,CASSARDRGTEAFF,TGTGCCAGTAGTGCCCGGGACAGGGGAACTGAAGCTTTCTTT
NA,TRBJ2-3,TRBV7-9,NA,CASSPPRGMDTQYF,TGTGCCAGCAGTCCCCCCAGAGGGATGGATACGCAGTATTTT
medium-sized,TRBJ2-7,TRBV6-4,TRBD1,CASSEGTGGYEQYF,TGTGCCAGCAGTGAGGGGACAGGGGGCTACGAGCAGTACTTC
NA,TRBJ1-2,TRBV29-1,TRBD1,CSVYGTANYGYTF,TGCAGCGTATACGGGACAGCTAACTATGGCTACACCTTC
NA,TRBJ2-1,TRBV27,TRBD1,CASSPGTGGFNEQFF,TGTGCCAGCAGCCCCGGGACAGGGGGCTTCAATGAGCAGTTCTTC
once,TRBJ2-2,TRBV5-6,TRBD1,CASSSKDRERFSGELFF,TGTGCCAGCAGCTCCAAAGACAGGGAGAGGTTTTCCGGGGAGCTGTTTTTT
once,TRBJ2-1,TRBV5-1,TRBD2,CASSLSGATYNEQFF,TGCGCCAGCAGCTTAAGCGGGGCCACCTACAATGAGCAGTTCTTC
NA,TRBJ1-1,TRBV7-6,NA,CASSSATRGPMNTEAFF,TGTGCCAGCAGCTCCGCGACCAGGGGACCGATGAACACTGAAGCTTTCTTT
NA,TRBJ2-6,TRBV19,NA,CASSNTGANVLTF,TGTGCCAGTAGCAACACCGGGGCCAACGTCCTGACTTTC